Below are 9 T cell receptor beta chains sequenced from a single sample in a study of T cell changes during pregnancy in multiple sclerosis. Data came from immunoSEQ multiplex PCR; TCRdb stores just in-frame clones and leaves some out. The sample lists approximately 82,000 clones, 80% to 95% occurring once. The specimen was CD4+ T cells from peripheral blood mononuclear cells, collected in the second trimester of pregnancy. These receptors all stem from a female donor with multiple sclerosis, enrolled in a pregnancy study.

The V call is TRBV5-6, the J call TRBJ2-5; maybe TRBD2 (5 bases). Germline CDR1 is SGHDT and CDR2 is YYEEEE. This CDR3 has 14 amino acids. V was clipped by 0 bases and J by 0 bases, with 6 bases between them. The CDR3 loop reads CASSLAGNQETQYF. The CDR3 nucleotides are TGTGCCAGCAGCTTGGCCGGGAACCAAGAGACCCAGTACTTC.

This rearrangement joins TRBV5-1 to TRBJ2-2; TRBD1 agrees at 11 bases. Looked up from germline, CDR1 is SGHRS and CDR2 is YFSETQ. V lost 0 bases and J lost 9; bases outside the gene matches: 10. CDR3 length: 17 residues. CDR3 nucleotides: TGCGCCAGCAGCTTGGCCGGGACAGGGGGGACGGGCCGGGAGCTGTTTTTT. It translates to CASSLAGTGGTGRELFF. Full variable domain (outside the CDR3, taken from reference TRBV5-1 and TRBJ2-2): KAGVTQTPRYLIKTRGQQVTLSCSPISGHRSVSWYQQTPGQGLQFLFEYFSETQRNKGNFPGRFSGRQFSNSRSEMNVSTLELGDSALYLCASSLAGTGGTGRELFFGEGSRLTVL.

This chain joins TRBV28 and TRBJ2-2, with a weak D call TRBD1 (6 bases). Germline CDR1 is MDHEN and CDR2 is SYDVKM. The CDR3 is 15 residues long. The V and J ends lost 2 bases and 2 bases respectively, with 9 bases between them. The CDR3 DNA sequence: TGTGCCAGCAGTTTACAGGGGCGCAACACCGGGGAGCTGTTTTTT. Translating gives CASSLQGRNTGELFF.

CDR3 in amino acids: CASSLERTRGTDTQYF. The CDR3 nucleotides read TGTGCCAGCAGCTTGGAACGGACTCGGGGGACAGATACGCAGTATTTT. The chain uses TRBV5-4 and TRBJ2-3; tentative D call: TRBD2 (6 bases). The CDR3 contains 16 residues. V was shortened by 0 bases and J by 3 bases, with 14 bases between the two germline ends. The germline V gene has CDR1 SGHNT and CDR2 YYREEE (reference sequence).

V usage is TRBV11-2 and J usage is TRBJ1-4, with a possible D match to TRBD1 (6 bases). V lost 1 base to trimming and J lost 5 bases, with 11 bases between them. The germline gives CDR1 SGHAT, CDR2 FQNNGV. This CDR3 contains 15 residues. The CDR3 sequence is CASSLAPGQNEKLFF. CDR3 sequence (DNA): TGTGCCAGCAGCTTAGCCCCAGGACAGAATGAAAAACTGTTTTTT.

The rearrangement joins TRBV20-1 to TRBJ2-3, with unresolved D. Germline V CDR1 and CDR2: DFQATT, SNEGSKA (reference sequence). V lost 3 bases to trimming and J lost 3 bases, with 4 bases between them. The CDR3 spans 11 residues. As DNA, the CDR3 is TGCAGTGCTAGTAGTACAGATACGCAGTATTTT. Encoded protein: CSASSTDTQYF.

The gene calls are TRBV5-1 and TRBJ2-1, with 8 bases lining up with TRBD1. V was pared by 1 base and J by 0 bases, with 3 bases of the junction left unmatched. The CDR3 totals 16 residues. Germline V gene lookup returns CDR1 SGHRS and CDR2 YFSETQ. DNA for the CDR3: TGCGCCAGCAGCTTGCGACAGGGGAGCTCCTACAATGAGCAGTTCTTC. This translates into CASSLRQGSSYNEQFF.

This rearrangement joins TRBV5-1 to TRBJ2-5; D might be TRBD1 (5 bases). The CDR3 consists of 14 residues. Germline V gives CDR1 SGHRS, CDR2 YFSETQ. The V gene lost 4 bases and the J gene lost 4 bases, with 14 bases spanning the gap. In nucleotides, the CDR3 is TGCGCCAGCAGCGGAACAGGCGTAGGAGAGACCCAGTACTTC. Amino acids: CASSGTGVGETQYF.

The chain carries TRBV7-3 and TRBJ2-5; weak D call: TRBD1 (5 bases). CDR3 length: 12 residues. Looked up from germline, CDR1 is SGHTA and CDR2 is FQGTGA. V lost 8 bases to trimming and J lost 4 bases, with 11 bases between them. The CDR3 is CASSRAGETQYF. The CDR3 DNA reads TGTGCCAGCTCCAGGGCAGGAGAGACCCAGTACTTC.